The clone carrying this T cell receptor (beta chain) appeared many times. The antigen remains unidentified. Sorting of CD4+ naive, central memory, regulatory and stem cell-like memory cells was performed via CD45RO/CCR7/CD25/CD127/CD95/CD27. The record originates from a study of beta chain features in type 1 diabetes. General study results and limits: VDJ junctions from type 1 diabetes patients carried fewer insertions and larger deletions.

CDR1 and CDR2 from the germline V gene are SGHNT and YYREEE (reference sequence). CDR3 length equals 16 residues. V was pared by 0 bases and J by 3 bases, with 8 bases of the junction left unmatched. As every portion of the isolated RNA was reverse transcribed, the sequencing read expressed TCRB transcripts. TCRdb's copy holds only in-frame clones and misses some; the assay was immunoSEQ multiplex PCR. Seen here are 120,000 to 150,000 clones, over 9.5% observed once, and the top ten hold roughly 1.3%. The sequencing sample was made of naive CD4+ T cells from blood. The receptor comes from a young man in good health. The chain uses TRBV5-4 and TRBJ2-5; 7 positions agree with TRBD1. CDR3 sequence: CASSLVGTALKETQYF. CDR3 bases: TGTGCCAGCAGCTTGGTTGGGACAGCCCTCAAAGAGACCCAGTACTTC.